The following is a TCR beta chain sequence with its context. The antigen it binds to is not known. No base qualities exist here, and no much larger clone lies one base off it. The data were taken from a study of PD-L1 blockade in urothelial cancer (dated by TCRdb to between 2016 and 2019). With regard to the full study: Every patient began therapy in the mid-2010s and was given atezolizumab 1,200 mg intravenously every 3 weeks. An ECOG performance status of 0 or 1 was recorded for the patients, and 0 to 3 prior chemotherapy regimens had been received by the patients. Pretreatment tumor samples, along with matched peripheral blood serially collected before and after atezolizumab treatment, were subjected to TCR sequencing. About 90% of the roughly 30 patients were identified as males with urothelial cancer of bladder origin, and a prior smoking history was reported by 18 of 29 patients. Durable clinical benefit was defined as progression-free survival longer than 6 months, and TCR features were also tested against progression-free and overall survival. Pretreatment blood TCR-seq was available for fewer than 30 patients, at least one posttreatment blood collection was obtained for 25 or so patients, and tumor TCR-seq was available for 25 or so patients. Blood samples gave a median of around 140,000 T cells and 82,636 unique TCRs, with a median clonality of approximately 0.08. An exploratory multi-omic analysis was conducted of the somatic, immune and clinical correlates of response to PD-L1 blockade with atezolizumab in urothelial cancer. Durable clinical benefit was achieved by nine patients but not by the remaining 20. Blood samples were analyzed 3 weeks after the start of treatment (second dose) and 6 weeks after the start of treatment. In the same patients who had TCR sequencing, pretreatment tumors also underwent whole exome sequencing and RNA sequencing. Overall study results and their limits: Improved progression-free and overall survival was associated with having pretreatment peripheral blood TCR clonality below the median. Patients with durable benefit showed greater expansion of tumor-associated TCR clones in peripheral blood 3 weeks after starting treatment (n of about 20, p = 0.022). Because of the small sample size (n ≈ 30) and the many exploratory analyses performed, the results are intended to be regarded as hypothesis-generating.

Synthetic TCR analog templates were spiked into each PCR to estimate absolute template abundance from read counts. The immunoSEQ assay was used to amplify TCRbeta CDR3 regions from genomic DNA with bias-controlled V and J gene primers. Sequencing of rearranged TCRbeta segments was performed at approximately 20X coverage. Processing in the source paper ran as follows. Clustering was used to correct sequencing errors, and CDR3s were annotated against IMGT to assign V, D and J genes. Only productive TCRbeta rearrangements were used in downstream analyses, excluding out-of-frame or stop-codon sequences. To compute clonality, Shannon entropy was normalized by the log of the number of unique productive sequences and then subtracted from one. Fisher's exact test with Benjamini-Hochberg correction, using a cutoff of adjusted p below 0.01, was how clones that differed between time points or between blood and tumor were identified. This is the immuneACCESS table as TCRdb keeps it, with only in-frame sequences that have V and J called. A part of the clones is gone; compared with another copy, unresolved V genes explain less than half, and the rest is unexplained. The DNA gave D and trimming, while V, J and clone size come from that table. The sample profile shows tens of thousands of clones; approximately 86% of them were found once. The ten top clones hold approximately 16% of the sample.

A cohort of 25 to 30 patients with locally advanced or metastatic urothelial carcinoma, treated at Memorial Sloan Kettering on a trial protocol, was included. Peripheral blood mononuclear cells were collected pretreatment and during treatment, with between 1 and 8 total time points per patient. The Qiagen DNeasy Blood extraction kit was used to purify genomic DNA from total PBMCs and tumor samples. PBMCs were collected pretreatment and during treatment, and were isolated and stored as previously described. The sequences come from PBMCs, collected around atezolizumab (anti-PD-L1) treatment. This sequence was found in a man aged 60-69 years with urothelial cancer.

The CDR3 in this case is CASSPHGRGADGYTF. The base sequence is TGTGCCAGCAGCCCCCACGGTCGGGGGGCGGATGGCTACACCTTC. The sequence is built from TRBV5-6 and TRBJ1-2, and the D gene may be TRBD1, 6 bases matching. As encoded in the germline V gene, CDR1 is SGHDT while CDR2 is YYEEEE. The junction carries 19 bases between V and J, which are trimmed by 4 bases and 6 bases respectively. Taken from cysteine to phenylalanine, the CDR3 has 15 residues. CDR3 DNA is the only sequence kept; it has 45 bases, read in frame from the first base.